A single sample is the source of the 17 T cell receptor beta chains below, sequenced in a study of blood T cell repertoires in COVID-19. Data came from immunoSEQ multiplex PCR; TCRdb stores just in-frame clones and leaves some out. Of some 260,000 clones in the sample, around 80% were seen once. What was sequenced was PBMCs or T cells enriched from blood (not recorded which). The receptors here all came from a man aged 30 to 45 with acute COVID-19.

This sequence joins TRBV10-1 and TRBJ2-3; D perhaps matches TRBD2 (5 bases). This CDR3 is 14 amino acids long. Germline V gene sequence: CDR1 WNHNN, CDR2 SYGVQD (reference sequence). V was shortened by 5 bases and J by 5 bases, with 14 bases between the two germline ends. CDR3 sequence: CASSTRGDRDTQYF. DNA for the CDR3: TGCGCCAGCAGTACCCGGGGAGATAGAGATACGCAGTATTTT.

This clone has just a few counts. The CDR3 sequence is CAVQKWAREGYTF. DNA of the CDR3: TGTGCCGTCCAAAAGTGGGCGCGTGAGGGCTACACCTTC. The chain employs TRBV25-1 and TRBJ1-2, with D hard to call. There are 13 residues in the CDR3. The germline V gene has CDR1 MGHDK and CDR2 SYGVNS. Deletions cut 11 bases from V and 8 bases from J, with 21 bases between.

V and J are TRBV19 and TRBJ1-1; possible D gene TRBD1, 5 bases. Germline V gene data show CDR1 as LNHDA and CDR2 as SQIVND (reference sequence). CDR3 length: 16 amino acids. Trimming cost V 7 bases and J 1 base, with 19 bases left between them. The CDR3 loop reads CASTLRLLGPNTEAFF. In DNA form, the CDR3 reads TGTGCCAGTACCCTGAGGCTCCTGGGGCCGAACACTGAAGCTTTCTTT.

This clone was counted a single time. This rearrangement joins TRBV18 to TRBJ2-5; D remains ambiguous. V lost 6 bases to trimming and J lost 6 bases, with 14 bases between them. Germline CDR1 is KGHSH and CDR2 is LQKENI. CDR3 size: 13 residues. The CDR3 loop reads CASSLFAEQTQYF. The CDR3 DNA reads TGTGCCAGCTCGCTATTTGCCGAACAGACCCAGTACTTC.

The V gene is TRBV28, the J gene TRBJ2-1, with 11 positions matching TRBD2. Trimming cost V 4 bases and J 6 bases; bases outside gene matches: 5. CDR3 length: 15 residues. Germline V gene lookup returns CDR1 MDHEN and CDR2 SYDVKM. In DNA form, the CDR3 reads TGTGCCAGCAGTTCGACTAGCGGGGATATCAATGAGCAGTTCTTC. Translated: CASSSTSGDINEQFF. The full variable domain, completed using reference TRBV28 and TRBJ2-1, is DVKVTQSSRYLVKRTGEKVFLECVQDMDHENMFWYRQDPGLGLRLIYFSYDVKMKEKGDIPEGYSVSREKKERFSLILESASTNQTSMYLCASSSTSGDINEQFFGPGTRLTVL.

The count of this clone is one. The chain is built from TRBV6-2 or TRBV6-3 and TRBJ2-3, with D possibly TRBD2 on 5 matching bases. Per germline, CDR1 MNHEY and CDR2 SVGEGT. The CDR3 is made up of 16 amino acids. Trimming pared 1 base from V and 5 bases from J, leaving 16 bases between. CDR3 residues: CASSYYRTYGEDTQYF. CDR3 DNA: TGTGCCAGCAGTTACTACCGAACCTACGGGGAAGATACGCAGTATTTT.

This chain links TRBV7-8 with TRBJ2-3; D remains ambiguous. Germline-derived CDR1 and CDR2 are SGHVS and FQNEAQ. Deletions cut 3 bases from V and 6 bases from J, with 10 bases between. This CDR3 region has 13 residues. CDR3 amino acids: CASSLGPRDTQYF. In nucleotides, the CDR3 is TGTGCCAGCAGCTTGGGCCCTCGGGATACGCAGTATTTT.

This chain links TRBV10-3 with TRBJ1-1; 10 nucleotides line up with TRBD1. Per germline, CDR1 ENHRY and CDR2 SYGVKD. CDR3 length equals 14 residues. V trimming: 6 bases; J trimming: 5 bases; junction bases outside the gene matches: 6. The chain's CDR3 is CAISDRGLETEAFF. In nucleotides, the CDR3 is TGTGCCATCAGCGACAGGGGGCTGGAGACTGAAGCTTTCTTT.

The chain carries TRBV19 and TRBJ1-5, with TRBD1 as a possible D gene (6 bases). The CDR3 length is 14 residues. The V gene lost 5 bases and the J gene lost 16 bases, with 24 bases spanning the gap. Germline lookup yields CDR1 LNHDA and CDR2 SQIVND (reference sequence). This CDR3 is CASSVGGGPRLLHF. The CDR3 nucleotides are TGTGCCAGTAGTGTGGGAGGGGGACCCCGACTTTTACATTTT.

This CDR3 is CASSSRVYEQFF. The CDR3, as DNA: TGTGCCAGCAGCTCTAGAGTGTATGAGCAGTTCTTC. J is TRBJ2-1 and V is TRBV11-3; D is ambiguous. Germline CDR1 reads SGHNT; CDR2 reads YENEEA. V lost 4 bases and J lost 8, with 9 bases in between. CDR3 size: 12 residues.

This clone was detected only a few times. The CDR3 reads CASSNGQIVGVGNQPQHF. In nucleotides, the CDR3 is TGTGCCAGTAGTAATGGACAAATCGTCGGAGTTGGCAATCAGCCCCAGCATTTT. The chain couples TRBV19 to TRBJ1-5; perhaps TRBD1 as D (5 bases). CDR1 is LNHDA, CDR2 SQIVND, per germline (reference sequence). V was pared by 4 bases and J by 2 bases, with 21 bases between. This CDR3 is built from 18 residues.

The chain carries TRBV7-3 and TRBJ1-1; TRBD1 agrees at 8 bases. Germline lookup yields CDR1 SGHTA and CDR2 FQGTGA. The ends lost 0 bases at V and 4 bases at J; junction bases unmatched: 4. This CDR3 comprises 15 residues. CDR3 residues: CASSLTPTGVTEAFF. The CDR3 DNA follows: TGTGCCAGCAGCTTAACCCCGACAGGGGTCACTGAAGCTTTCTTT.

J is TRBJ1-6 and V is TRBV28; unclear D gene. CDR1 is MDHEN and CDR2 is SYDVKM in the germline V gene. V was cut by 5 bases and J by 5 bases, with 13 bases left in between. This CDR3 spans 15 amino acids. CDR3 region: CASSPIRGHNSPLHF. For the CDR3, the DNA is TGTGCCAGCAGTCCCATACGGGGTCATAATTCACCCCTCCACTTT.

V is TRBV6-5 and J is TRBJ1-2, with D uncertain. This CDR3 is built from 15 residues. Trimming stripped 2 bases from V and 3 bases from J, with 13 bases between. CDR1 and CDR2 from the germline V gene are MNHEY and SVGAGI. The CDR3 region is CASSYVGGTDYGYTF. CDR3 DNA sequence: TGTGCCAGCAGTTACGTAGGAGGAACTGACTATGGCTACACCTTC.

The chain joins TRBV7-2 to TRBJ2-1; TRBD2 agrees at 9 bases. J was trimmed by 8 bases and V by 5 bases; bases with no gene match: 10. CDR1 and CDR2 from the germline V gene are SGHTA and FQGNSA. This CDR3 has 15 residues. The CDR3 DNA sequence: TGTGCCAGCAGCCCCGCGGCGGGGGGGCCGTATGAGCAGTTCTTC. This gives the protein CASSPAAGGPYEQFF.

The chain couples TRBV9 to TRBJ1-1; D call uncertain. CDR3 length: 16 residues. The V gene lost 0 bases and the J gene lost 2 bases, with 14 bases spanning the gap. CDR1 is SGDLS and CDR2 is YYNGEE in the germline V gene. CDR3 amino acids: CASSVGAGSANTEAFF. The CDR3 DNA is TGTGCCAGCAGCGTAGGAGCGGGGAGCGCAAACACTGAAGCTTTCTTT. Full variable domain (missing parts from reference TRBV9 and TRBJ1-1): DSGVTQTPKHLITATGQRVTLRCSPRSGDLSVYWYQQSLDQGLQFLIQYYNGEERAKGNILERFSAQQFPDLHSELNLSSLELGDSALYFCASSVGAGSANTEAFFGQGTRLTVV.

J is TRBJ1-6 and V is TRBV6-6; 7 nucleotides line up with TRBD1. The CDR3 sequence is 15 residues long. J gave up 5 bases and V 8 bases, and 9 bases lay outside the gene matches. The germline V gene encodes CDR1 MNHNY and CDR2 SVGAGI (reference sequence). CDR3 protein: CASEGGRLDNSPLHF. CDR3 sequence (DNA): TGTGCCAGCGAAGGGGGCCGACTTGATAATTCACCCCTCCACTTT.